Below are 8 T cell receptor beta chains sequenced from a single sample in a study of vaccination effects on CD4 cells after COVID-19. Antigens for these TCRs are unknown. Profiling relied on immunoSEQ multiplex PCR, and the TCRdb table lists in-frame clones only, not all of them. The sample has 45,000 to 65,000 clones, roughly 80% seen once. Antigen-specific CD4+ T cell clonotypes were called by their expansion after viral peptide-pool culture in ViraFEST. Following 10 days of culture, CD4+ T cells were isolated. Sample: CD4+ T cells from PBMCs cultured with HCoV-229E spike peptides, taken before COVID-19 vaccination. The receptors stem from a human donor who received a COVID-19 vaccine.

The V call is TRBV24-1, the J call TRBJ2-3, with D perhaps TRBD1 (6 bases). Trimming took off 5 bases at V and 2 bases at J, with 13 bases between the two ends. The CDR3 runs 15 residues. Germline lookup yields CDR1 KGHDR and CDR2 SFDVKD. The CDR3 DNA reads as TGTGCCACCAGTGTCCGGGACACAGACACAGATACGCAGTATTTT. Translation gives CATSVRDTDTDTQYF.

The chain employs TRBV5-1 and TRBJ2-1, with D perhaps matching TRBD1 or TRBD2 (5 bases each). Trimming cost V 4 bases and J 16 bases, with 24 bases left between them. CDR1 is SGHRS and CDR2 is YFSETQ in the germline V gene. The length of the CDR3 is 14 residues. This CDR3 is CASSQWDASRGVFF. The CDR3 DNA is TGCGCCAGCAGCCAGTGGGACGCCTCGAGAGGAGTCTTCTTC. The whole variable domain, filled in from reference TRBV5-1 and TRBJ2-1, reads KAGVTQTPRYLIKTRGQQVTLSCSPISGHRSVSWYQQTPGQGLQFLFEYFSETQRNKGNFPGRFSGRQFSNSRSEMNVSTLELGDSALYLCASSQWDASRGVFFGPGTRLTVL.

The chain links TRBV15 to TRBJ2-1; 8 bases are a match to TRBD1. With V trimmed by 8 bases and J by 5 bases, 8 bases remained unmatched. CDR1 is LNHNV, CDR2 YYDKDF, per germline (reference sequence). The CDR3 extends over 14 amino acids. CDR3 DNA sequence: TGTGCCACCGACCGGGACAGGACCAACAATGAGCAGTTCTTC. Its protein product is CATDRDRTNNEQFF. The whole variable domain, remainder taken from reference TRBV15 and TRBJ2-1, is DAMVIQNPRYQVTQFGKPVTLSCSQTLNHNVMYWYQQKSSQAPKLLFHYYDKDFNNEADTPDNFQSRRPNTSFCFLDIRSPGLGDTAMYLCATDRDRTNNEQFFGPGTRLTVL.

The chain links TRBV5-1 to TRBJ1-3; D uncertain. Trimming removed 1 base at V and 2 bases at J, with 7 bases between. The CDR3 runs 14 residues. CDR1 is SGHRS and CDR2 is YFSETQ in the germline V gene. The CDR3, as DNA: TGCGCCAGCAGCTTGTCCGCAACTGGAAACACCATATATTTT. This sequence encodes CASSLSATGNTIYF.

This rearrangement joins TRBV2 to TRBJ2-1; TRBD2 matches at 7 bases. V was clipped by 4 bases and J by 6 bases; unmatched bases: 6. Germline CDR1 reads SNHLY; CDR2 reads FYNNEI. This CDR3 comprises 14 residues. Here the CDR3 reads CASSVELAGNEQFF. DNA for the CDR3: TGTGCCAGCAGTGTGGAGTTAGCGGGCAATGAGCAGTTCTTC.

CDR3 coding DNA: TGTGCCAGCAGTTACGGGGGGCAGAACACTGAAGCTTTCTTT. Translated: CASSYGGQNTEAFF. The chain uses TRBV6-5 and TRBJ1-1; D possibly corresponds to TRBD1 (6 bases). Trimming took 2 bases from V and 1 from J, leaving 8 bases between them. Germline CDR1 and CDR2: MNHEY and SVGAGI. The CDR3 extends over 14 amino acids.

By sample fraction, this clone is medium-sized (0.01 to 0.1%). The rearrangement joins TRBV19 to TRBJ1-2; D is unresolved. CDR1 and CDR2 from the germline V gene are LNHDA and SQIVND (reference sequence). This CDR3 is built from 12 residues. Trimming took 5 bases from V and 2 from J, leaving 6 bases between them. The CDR3 sequence: CASSYMNYGYTF. DNA for the CDR3: TGTGCCAGTAGTTACATGAACTATGGCTACACCTTC.

The chain joins TRBV5-1 to TRBJ1-2; perhaps TRBD1 as D (5 bases). V was clipped by 6 bases and J by 3 bases, with 15 bases between them. Germline V gives CDR1 SGHRS, CDR2 YFSETQ. The CDR3 has 14 amino acids. Here the CDR3 DNA reads TGCGCCAGCACCTCGGGACCTAACTACTATGGCTACACCTTC. Its translation is CASTSGPNYYGYTF.